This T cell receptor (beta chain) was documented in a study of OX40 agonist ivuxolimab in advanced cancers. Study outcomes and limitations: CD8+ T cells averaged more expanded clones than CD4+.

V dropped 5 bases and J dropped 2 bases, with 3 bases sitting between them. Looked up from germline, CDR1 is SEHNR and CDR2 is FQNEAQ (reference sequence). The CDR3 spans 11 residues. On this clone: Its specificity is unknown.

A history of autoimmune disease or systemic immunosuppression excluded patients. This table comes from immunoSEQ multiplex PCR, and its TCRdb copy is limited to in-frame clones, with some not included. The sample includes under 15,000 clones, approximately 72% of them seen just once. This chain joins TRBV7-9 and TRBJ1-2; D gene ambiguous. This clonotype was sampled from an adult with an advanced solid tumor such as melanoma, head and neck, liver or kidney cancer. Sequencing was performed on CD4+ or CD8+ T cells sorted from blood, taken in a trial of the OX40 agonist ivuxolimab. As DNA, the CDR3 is TGTGCCAGCAGCGAGAACTATGGCTACACCTTC. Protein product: CASSENYGYTF. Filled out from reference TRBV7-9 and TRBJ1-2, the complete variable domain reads DTGVSQNPRHKITKRGQNVTFRCDPISEHNRLYWYRQTLGQGPEFLTYFQNEAQLEKSRLLSDRFSAERPKGSFSTLEIQRTEQGDSAMYLCASSENYGYTFGSGTRLTVV.